The clone carrying this TCR beta chain was detected a few times. The data derive from a study of T-cell memory formation after mild COVID-19. TCRdb re-called the 5' RACE reads with MiXCR, one entry per CDR3 protein. This table holds fewer than 500,000 distinct CDR3 sequences, 25% found once. The TCR was taken from an adult woman who had mild COVID-19 (a few samples of this study predate the infection). Cell type and time point are not known. Input material: PBMCs or a T cell subset sorted from them (not recorded which).

The CDR3 DNA reads as TGTGCCATCCCACTGGGGGCGAACACCGGGGAGCTGTTTTTT. It specifies CAIPLGANTGELFF. The rearrangement uses TRBV6-1 and TRBJ2-2, with D perhaps assigned TRBD1 or TRBD2 (5 bases each). The CDR3 extends over 14 amino acids. V was trimmed by 10 bases and J by 0 bases, leaving 12 bases between them. Germline V gene sequence: CDR1 MNHNS, CDR2 SASEGT.